The 2 T cell receptor beta chains below come from one sample, sequenced in a study of blood T cell repertoires in COVID-19. TCRdb keeps only in-frame clones here, not all; method: immunoSEQ multiplex PCR. The data show roughly 300,000 clones, 80% to 90% seen once. Sequencing used PBMCs or T cells enriched from blood (not recorded which). These receptors originate from a woman between 35 and 50 years old with acute COVID-19.

V is TRBV27 and J is TRBJ1-1; unclear D gene. The V end lost 5 bases, the J end lost 1 base, and 11 bases lay between the germline ends. The germline CDR1 and CDR2 sequences are MNHEY and SMNVEV (reference sequence). The CDR3 has 14 residues. The CDR3 loop is CASSREQPNTEAFF. CDR3 nucleotide sequence: TGTGCCAGCAGTCGTGAACAGCCGAACACTGAAGCTTTCTTT.

In DNA, the CDR3 is TGCGCCAGCAGACCCCGACTAGCGGGGGCCACTACCTACAATGAGCAGTTCTTC. It specifies CASRPRLAGATTYNEQFF. The chain couples TRBV4-3 to TRBJ2-1, with TRBD2 matching over 12 bases. V shed 6 bases and J 2 bases; nucleotides not matched to a gene: 11. The CDR3 contains 18 residues. Germline CDR1 LGHNA, CDR2 YSLEER.